The following is a T cell receptor beta chain sequence with its context. The antigen is unknown. This entry is derived from a study of OX40 agonist ivuxolimab in advanced cancers. For the study at large: Patients were dosed with the agonistic anti-OX40 (CD134) antibody ivuxolimab. Six ivuxolimab dose levels, 0.01 to 10 mg/kg, were given intravenously every 2 weeks.

Assay: immunoSEQ multiplex PCR; the TCRdb copy retains only in-frame clones and omits some. Of more than 55,000 clones in the sample, about 92% were seen once. Findings and limits, study-wide: Clonal expansion in partial responders at 0.1-3.0 mg/kg ranked among the lowest.

Autoimmune disease history or systemic immunosuppression disqualified patients. This CDR3 spans 18 amino acids. Trimming stripped 3 bases from V and 1 base from J, with 21 bases between. The V gene's germline CDR1 is MGHRA and CDR2 YSYEKL. V and J are TRBV4-1 and TRBJ1-2; D perhaps matches TRBD1 (5 bases). The sequence was obtained from an adult with an advanced solid tumor such as melanoma, head and neck, liver or kidney cancer. The sample consisted of CD4+ or CD8+ T cells sorted from blood, taken in a trial of the OX40 agonist ivuxolimab. In DNA, the CDR3 is TGCGCCAGCAGCCACCCCCCCACGGGGGACCAAATTAACTATGGCTACACCTTC. This encodes CASSHPPTGDQINYGYTF.